This T cell receptor (beta chain) was retrieved from a study of CD8 T cells in ankylosing spondylitis (dated by TCRdb to about 2017). Regarding the complete study: T cell receptor beta repertoires were profiled in healthy donors and ankylosing spondylitis patients so that disease-linked TCR variants could be found. In total, the full study cohort was made up of roughly 110 healthy donors and 25 to 30 ankylosing spondylitis patients. Peripheral blood was sampled, and synovial fluid was additionally collected from ankylosing spondylitis patients. The research as a whole found: A TCR beta motif made up of several highly homologous amino acid variants appeared to be characteristic of blood from ankylosing spondylitis patients. A CD8+ phenotype was shown by the disease-linked clones, which were found at relatively low frequencies in peripheral blood. Some motif variants were previously reported in synovial fluid and blood of reactive arthritis patients, suggesting common disease-initiation mechanisms. According to the report, matched synovial fluid samples from ankylosing spondylitis patients were significantly enriched for the disease-linked clones.

This clonotype was counted at least ten times. Its binding antigen is unknown. Nothing much larger sits one base from this clone, and base qualities are not available. The instrument was an Illumina HiSeq 2500. TCR beta libraries were prepared by quantitative 5'-RACE with molecular barcodes. Processing in the source paper ran as follows. A new computational method, built on a probabilistic model of VDJ rearrangement, was used to identify disease-linked TCR variants. The public reads were reanalyzed by TCRdb: fastp trimming at Q25, MiXCR alignment, in-frame beta chains only. Duplicate CDR3 protein sequences are folded into a single record with the most common DNA and genes. For this entry, the V and J calls and clone size follow TCRdb and not the study's own pipeline. In this sample the table shows about 260,000 distinct CDR3 sequences, 20% to 30% of which occur a single time. Together, the top ten hold around 0.64% of the sample.

The V and J ends are trimmed by 6 bases and 6 bases, leaving 15 bases between them. Its CDR3 holds 14 amino acids, cysteine through phenylalanine. Only the CDR3 portion is preserved as DNA: 42 bases, with reading frame beginning at the first base. What was sequenced was blood, either unsorted or a sorted T cell fraction (not recorded which). This TCR came from a male donor with ankylosing spondylitis or in good health (not recorded which). The chain was built from TRBV12-3 or TRBV12-4 and TRBJ1-5; the D gene is possibly TRBD1, with 6 bases matching. The DNA sequence follows: TGTGCCAGCAGCCAGACAGGTGGTGGTCAGCCCCAGCATTTT. Translated, this gives CASSQTGGGQPQHF.